This T cell receptor beta chain emerged from a study of breast tumors, draining lymph nodes, adjacent tissues. Germline V gene lookup returns CDR1 DFQATT and CDR2 SNEGSKA (reference sequence). The CDR3 covers 16 residues. Trimming stripped 2 bases from V and 0 bases from J, with 14 bases between. One entry per CDR3 protein, called by TCRdb with MiXCR from the multiplex PCR reads. Of some 85,000 distinct CDR3 sequences listed, more than 25% are singletons. Axillary draining lymph nodes of breast cancer patients supplied the node samples. Findings of the study overall: Luminal-like breast cancer showed significantly greater tumor-nontumor repertoire similarity than basal-like breast cancer did.

This clonotype appeared many times. As yet, its antigen is unknown. This chain uses TRBV20-1 with TRBJ2-1; D might be TRBD2 (6 bases). This TCR came from a female donor with breast cancer. Some clones in this sample may be carry-over from other donors' samples. Sequencing input: axillary lymph node tissue. CDR3 DNA sequence: TGCAGTGCTAGAAGCTATAGCGGTGACTCCTACAATGAGCAGTTCTTC. Translation: CSARSYSGDSYNEQFF.